The text below deals with one T cell receptor (beta chain). These data come from a study of CD8 T cells in Susac syndrome. With random hexamers, roughly 0.5 to 1 ug RNA was reverse transcribed. With immunoSEQ multiplex PCR, TCR beta CDR3 was amplified across 54 Vbeta and 13 Jbeta. MiXCR, run by TCRdb on the immunoSEQ multiplex PCR reads, gives a single entry per CDR3 protein. The table records around 190,000 distinct CDR3 sequences, approximately 95% of them present only once. CDR1 and CDR2 from the germline V gene are MNHEY and SMNVEV (reference sequence). The CDR3 length is 16 residues. The trim removed 3 bases at V and 5 bases at J, leaving 6 bases unmatched.

The chain joins TRBV27 to TRBJ2-1; 11 bases fit TRBD2. The sequencing sample was made of CD8+ T cells from PBMCs. The TCR sequence derives from a human donor with multiple sclerosis. The CDR3 spells CASSLEGLADNNEQFF. As DNA, the CDR3 is TGTGCCAGCAGTTTGGAGGGACTAGCGGATAACAATGAGCAGTTCTTC.